These T cell receptor beta chains were read from a single sample in a study of blood T cell repertoires in COVID-19. TCRdb's table, derived via immunoSEQ multiplex PCR, lists solely in-frame clones and lacks some. The data contain about 220,000 clones, 70% to 90% of them singletons. The specimen was PBMCs or T cells enriched from blood (not recorded which). The receptors stem from a woman between 35 and 50 years old with acute COVID-19. Each CDR3 is given without its conserved first and last residue.

CDR3: ASSIGISGNQAYSNQPQH
V: TRBV19
J: TRBJ1-5

CDR3: ATSRVAGSFRAF
V: TRBV15
J: TRBJ1-1

CDR3: ASSSTGAPTDTQY
V: TRBV6-5
J: TRBJ2-3

CDR3: ASSSMRGIAYNEQF
V: TRBV6-2/TRBV6-3
J: TRBJ2-1

CDR3: ASRFGTVNEKLF
V: TRBV6-5
J: TRBJ1-4

CDR3: ASSLVGGTAEKLF
V: TRBV7-6
J: TRBJ1-4

CDR3: ASSPGQLIYGYT
V: TRBV6-5
J: TRBJ1-2

CDR3: ASSQKTDTQY
V: TRBV2
J: TRBJ2-3

CDR3: ASSESYGATDTQY
V: TRBV5-6
J: TRBJ2-3

CDR3: ASSQSQALNYGYT
V: TRBV4-1
J: TRBJ1-2

CDR3: ASSAGQGTQPQH
V: TRBV9
J: TRBJ1-5

CDR3: SGGTGANYGYT
V: TRBV29-1
J: TRBJ1-2

CDR3: ASSVEGARTEAF
V: TRBV2
J: TRBJ1-1

CDR3: ASSELQRPRARGNQPQH
V: TRBV10-1
J: TRBJ1-5

CDR3: ASSPLGQGANTGELF
V: TRBV18
J: TRBJ2-2

CDR3: ASGQYSNQPQH
V: TRBV5-5
J: TRBJ1-5

CDR3: ASSTLASGEQF
V: TRBV12-3/TRBV12-4
J: TRBJ2-1

CDR3: ASSQQENQPQH
V: TRBV7-6
J: TRBJ1-5

CDR3: ASSRATGPLGEKLF
V: TRBV6-2/TRBV6-3
J: TRBJ1-4

CDR3: AISVKDSYHQETQY
V: TRBV10-3
J: TRBJ2-5

CDR3: AISEAGFYGYT
V: TRBV10-3
J: TRBJ1-2

CDR3: ASSEYRGTGIQPQH
V: TRBV6-1
J: TRBJ1-5

CDR3: ASSQDLGNTIY
V: TRBV4-2
J: TRBJ1-3

CDR3: ASSPTGGTFAEAF
V: TRBV27
J: TRBJ1-1

CDR3: ASSSSTTRGGLSGYT
V: TRBV7-8
J: TRBJ1-2

CDR3: ASSLGGITEAF
V: TRBV11-2
J: TRBJ1-1

CDR3: ASSPGQTNQPQH
V: TRBV5-5
J: TRBJ1-5

CDR3: ASRAQINQPQH
V: TRBV5-1
J: TRBJ1-5

CDR3: ASRRLWTAANYGYT
V: TRBV2
J: TRBJ1-2

CDR3: ASSLSTGVWGEKLF
V: TRBV5-1
J: TRBJ1-4

CDR3: ASSPQEIPGNTIY
V: TRBV4-3
J: TRBJ1-3

CDR3: SVKNRGDTIY
V: TRBV29-1
J: TRBJ1-3

CDR3: SVGQGRTSEAF
V: TRBV29-1
J: TRBJ1-1

CDR3: ASSLGPAGGPSDTQY
V: TRBV11-2
J: TRBJ2-3

CDR3: ASSVSGRVNTGELF
V: TRBV2
J: TRBJ2-2

CDR3: ASRPVRGSNQPQH
V: TRBV6-5
J: TRBJ1-5

CDR3: SVRTGGLEKLF
V: TRBV29-1
J: TRBJ1-4

CDR3: ASSQETGGFYGYT
V: TRBV14
J: TRBJ1-2

CDR3: ASSMNGVEGNYGYT
V: TRBV19
J: TRBJ1-2

CDR3: ASSFQGGVAEAF
V: TRBV7-2
J: TRBJ1-1

CDR3: ASSKHSNQPQH
V: TRBV6-6
J: TRBJ1-5

CDR3: ASSLVGYGSSGANVLT
V: TRBV27
J: TRBJ2-6

CDR3: ASSVGDPRGDIQY
V: TRBV9
J: TRBJ2-4

CDR3: ASSPAGGGVSLH
V: TRBV2
J: TRBJ1-6

CDR3: ASSEDRVNYGYT
V: TRBV7-9
J: TRBJ1-2

CDR3: ASSLSTGNTGELF
V: TRBV5-1
J: TRBJ2-2

CDR3: ASSIASLTGELF
V: TRBV19
J: TRBJ2-2

CDR3: ASSAGTPSYEQY
V: TRBV19
J: TRBJ2-7

CDR3: ASSLRGLGIQY
V: TRBV7-9
J: TRBJ2-4